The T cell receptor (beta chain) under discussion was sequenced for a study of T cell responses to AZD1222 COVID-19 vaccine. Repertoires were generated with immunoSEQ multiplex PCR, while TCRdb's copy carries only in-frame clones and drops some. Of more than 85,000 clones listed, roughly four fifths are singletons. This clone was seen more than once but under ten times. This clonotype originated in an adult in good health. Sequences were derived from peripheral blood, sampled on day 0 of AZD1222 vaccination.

CDR3 protein: CASSLEGTSVEQYF. The CDR3 DNA reads as TGCGCCAGCAGCTTGGAAGGGACTAGCGTTGAGCAGTACTTC. The chain carries TRBV5-1 and TRBJ2-7; TRBD2 agrees at 10 bases. V lost 0 bases and J lost 7; bases outside the gene matches: 4. The CDR3 extends over 14 amino acids. The germline V gene encodes CDR1 SGHRS and CDR2 YFSETQ.